This TCR beta chain was documented in a study of ipilimumab plus nivolumab after autologous stem cell transplantation. In the study overall: The DLBCL group included primary refractory and relapsed cases.

Deletions cut 4 bases from V and 2 bases from J, with 12 bases between. Germline lookup yields CDR1 SGDLS and CDR2 YYNGEE. The CDR3 extends over 15 amino acids. Clones were sequenced by immunoSEQ multiplex PCR, and TCRdb holds only the in-frame ones, with some missing. Found here are 84,000 or so clones, 83% of them singletons; the top ten hold more than 2%. The sequence was collected from a male donor with diffuse large B-cell lymphoma. The chain joins TRBV9 to TRBJ1-4; no firm D call. The starting material was PBMCs, obtained in a trial of ipilimumab plus nivolumab as post-transplant consolidation. The CDR3 protein is CASSPDPLTNEKLFF. DNA of the CDR3: TGTGCCAGCAGCCCGGATCCCCTTACTAATGAAAAACTGTTTTTT.